This T cell receptor beta chain was obtained from a study of human T cells and chemical hapten exposure. Across the whole study: The variation in per-sample TCR yields arose mainly from small differences in pooled library volumes.

This clonotype came up many times. Its antigen remains unidentified. Study-level results: The number of TCRs over 1 in 1000 frequency stayed unchanged after DPC.

The CDR3 spans 15 residues. Trimming left V 2 bases short and J 2 bases short, with 12 bases between. From germline, CDR1 is SGHAT and CDR2 FQDESV (reference sequence). Separate cDNA molecules received unique molecular identifiers, which the library attached to them. In the study's own analysis: TCR counts had a median of about 94,000 per sample and spanned 23,224 to 690,600. TCRdb re-analysed the 5' RACE reads in MiXCR, keeping a single row per CDR3 protein. V and J calls and clone size were set by TCRdb, not the authors. The table records 130,000 or so distinct CDR3 sequences, over 3.5% of them present only once. Total RNA was isolated from unfractionated whole blood.

The J gene is TRBJ1-2, the V gene TRBV11-1; unclear D gene. The TCR was taken from a female donor in good health. CDR3 bases: TGTGCCAGCAGCTTATCCCCCGGACGGAACTATGGCTACACCTTC. Residues: CASSLSPGRNYGYTF. The entire variable domain, with the rest obtained from reference TRBV11-1 and TRBJ1-2, is as follows: EAEVAQSPRYKITEKSQAVAFWCDPISGHATLYWYRQILGQGPELLVQFQDESVVDDSQLPKDRFSAERLKGVDSTLKIQPAELGDSAMYLCASSLSPGRNYGYTFGSGTRLTVV.